This note documents a single TCR beta chain sequence. Its antigen is not identified. This sample is drawn from a study of T cell responses to AZD1222 COVID-19 vaccine. Generated by immunoSEQ multiplex PCR, the TCRdb table keeps only in-frame clones and is missing some. The profile shows around 69,000 clones, 84% of them singletons. Study observations and caveats: Epitopes outside B.1.351 and B.1.1.7 mutated regions reportedly drew nearly half of spike TCRs.

Germline-derived CDR1 and CDR2 are WNHNN and SYGVQD (reference sequence). The CDR3 is 13 residues long. The germline V and J ends were trimmed by 2 bases and 1 base, with 5 bases remaining between them. The clonotype comes from an adult in good health. The chain is built from TRBV10-1 and TRBJ2-5; no clear D. The source material was peripheral blood, sampled on day 0 of AZD1222 vaccination. The CDR3 DNA reads TGCGCCAGCAGTGAGGGTCTCCAAGAGACCCAGTACTTC. Translated, it gives CASSEGLQETQYF.